This passage covers 7 T cell receptor beta chains from one sample sequenced in a study of T cells in Graves' hyperthyroidism and ophthalmopathy. RNA transcripts were the template for amplifying TCR beta CDR3 regions. TCR CDR3 regions were first amplified by RT-PCR with HTBI primers. One entry per CDR3 protein results from TCRdb running MiXCR on the multiplex PCR reads. The profile shows hundreds of thousands of distinct CDR3 sequences, 38% of them singletons. Sequencing input: blood. These receptors were obtained from a man aged 18-30 years with Graves' hyperthyroidism.

This sequence joins TRBV6-6 and TRBJ2-2; D gene unclear. Trimming cost V 8 bases and J 10 bases, with 11 bases left between them. The CDR3 is 11 amino acids. Germline CDR1 is MNHNY and CDR2 is SVGAGI (reference sequence). The CDR3: CASLAHPELFF. The CDR3 DNA is TGTGCCAGCTTGGCACACCCGGAGCTGTTTTTT.

The V call is TRBV7-8, the J call TRBJ1-2; D is uncertain. The CDR3 has 15 amino acids. V was clipped by 0 bases and J by 12 bases, with 20 bases between them. Germline V gene data show CDR1 as SGHVS and CDR2 as FQNEAQ. The CDR3 DNA follows: TGTGCCAGCAGCTTAGCCTTTATCGGAGCCTCTGGAAACACCTTC. The encoded protein is CASSLAFIGASGNTF.

This clonotype was seen repeatedly, ten times or more. The rearrangement uses TRBV24-1 and TRBJ2-2; D call uncertain. This CDR3 is built from 13 residues. Trimming pared 8 bases from V and 0 bases from J, leaving 6 bases between. From germline, CDR1 is KGHDR and CDR2 SFDVKD. The DNA for the CDR3 is TGTGCCACCAAAGACACGAACACCGGGGAGCTGTTTTTT. This sequence encodes CATKDTNTGELFF.

This clonotype was counted ten times or more. The V and J genes are TRBV9 and TRBJ1-1, with D maybe TRBD1 (5 bases). Trimming pared 4 bases from V and 0 bases from J, leaving 10 bases between. Germline lookup yields CDR1 SGDLS and CDR2 YYNGEE. The CDR3 spans 14 residues. The CDR3 DNA sequence: TGTGCCAGCAGCCAAGACAGCATGAACACTGAAGCTTTCTTT. Protein: CASSQDSMNTEAFF.

This clonotype was seen repeatedly, ten times or more. CDR3 DNA sequence: TGCAGTGCTAGGTCGGACCCTCGTCAAGCTTTCTTT. Its protein is CSARSDPRQAFF. This rearrangement joins TRBV20-1 to TRBJ1-1; D unresolved. V was clipped by 3 bases and J by 9 bases, with 14 bases between them. This CDR3 is 12 amino acids long. Germline V gives CDR1 DFQATT, CDR2 SNEGSKA (reference sequence).

This clonotype was seen a few times. The chain joins TRBV7-9 to TRBJ2-7; tentatively, D is TRBD1 or TRBD2 (5 bases each). The CDR3 sequence is 14 residues long. Germline values: CDR1 SEHNR, CDR2 FQNEAQ (reference sequence). V lost 4 bases, J lost 4 bases, and 14 bases lay in between. CDR3 DNA sequence: TGTGCCAGCAGCTCATTAATGAGGGGATACGAGCAGTACTTC. Translation: CASSSLMRGYEQYF.

This clonotype was seen repeatedly, ten times or more. This chain connects TRBV24-1 to TRBJ2-5, with a possible D match to TRBD1 (6 bases). Germline V gene sequence: CDR1 KGHDR, CDR2 SFDVKD. Trimming left V 2 bases short and J 2 bases short, with 11 bases between. The CDR3 is 15 amino acids. The DNA of the CDR3 is TGTGCCACCAGTGATTCTACAGGGATTCAAGAGACCCAGTACTTC. Its translation is CATSDSTGIQETQYF.